What follows describes a single TCR beta chain. The target antigen is unknown. This specimen belongs to a study of T cell responses to AZD1222 COVID-19 vaccine. Turning to the study itself: Analysis merged second doses at about 4 or about 12 weeks.

Study outcomes and limitations: The donors showed a predominance of white British ancestry and of females, with possible underestimation of clonal diversity. Repertoire samples came only from after the peak T cell response. Baseline seropositivity occurred in only six AZD1222 recipients.

Some clones are missing from TCRdb's copy, which holds only in-frame ones; the method was immunoSEQ multiplex PCR. Altogether 35,000 or so clones are present, 85% to 90% being singletons, with the ten largest covering 5.5% to 8%. The input for sequencing was peripheral blood, taken on day 0 of AZD1222 vaccination. The receptor comes from an adult in good health.

The CDR3, as DNA: TGTGCCAGCAGTGAGGAGGGGATCTACACTGAAGCTTTCTTT. As protein: CASSEEGIYTEAFF. This sequence joins TRBV6-1 and TRBJ1-1, with D maybe TRBD1 (5 bases). CDR3 length equals 14 residues. Germline V lookup: CDR1 MNHNS, CDR2 SASEGT. V lost 3 bases, J lost 3 bases, and 11 bases lay in between.